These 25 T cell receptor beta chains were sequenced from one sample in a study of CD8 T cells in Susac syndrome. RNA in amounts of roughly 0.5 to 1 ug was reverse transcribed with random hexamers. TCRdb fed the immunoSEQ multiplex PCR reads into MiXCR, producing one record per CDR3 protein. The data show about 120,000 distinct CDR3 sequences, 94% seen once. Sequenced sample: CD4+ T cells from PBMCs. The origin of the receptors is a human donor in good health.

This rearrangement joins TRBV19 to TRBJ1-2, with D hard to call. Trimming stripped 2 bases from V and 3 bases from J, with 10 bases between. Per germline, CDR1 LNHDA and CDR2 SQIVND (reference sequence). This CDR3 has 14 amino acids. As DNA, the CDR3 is TGTGCCAGTAGTATACTGGGTAAGGACTATGGCTACACCTTC. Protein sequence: CASSILGKDYGYTF.

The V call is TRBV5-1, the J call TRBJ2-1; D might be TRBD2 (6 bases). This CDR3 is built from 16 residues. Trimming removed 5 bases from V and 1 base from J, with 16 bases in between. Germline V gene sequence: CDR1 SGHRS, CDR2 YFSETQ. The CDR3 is CASSYLSGGSYNEQFF. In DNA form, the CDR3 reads TGCGCCAGCAGTTATCTTAGCGGAGGGTCCTACAATGAGCAGTTCTTC.

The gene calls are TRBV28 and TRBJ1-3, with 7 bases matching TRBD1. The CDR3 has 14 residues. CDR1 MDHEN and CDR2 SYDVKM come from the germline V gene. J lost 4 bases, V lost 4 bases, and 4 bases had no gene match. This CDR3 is CASSSTGMGNTIYF. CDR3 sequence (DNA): TGTGCCAGCAGTTCGACAGGGATGGGAAACACCATATATTTT.

CDR3 amino acids: CASSSTGRTDTQYF. CDR3 in DNA: TGTGCCAGCAGTTCCACGGGCCGCACAGATACGCAGTATTTT. The V call is TRBV12-3 or TRBV12-4, the J call TRBJ2-3; D not resolved. CDR3 length equals 14 residues. The V end was cut by 4 bases, the J end by 1 base, with 9 bases between.

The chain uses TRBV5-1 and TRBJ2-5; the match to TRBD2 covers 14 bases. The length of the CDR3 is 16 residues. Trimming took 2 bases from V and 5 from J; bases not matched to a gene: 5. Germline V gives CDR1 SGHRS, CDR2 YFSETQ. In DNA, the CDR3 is TGCGCCAGCAGCTTCGGACTAGCGGGAGGATCGGAGACCCAGTACTTC. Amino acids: CASSFGLAGGSETQYF.

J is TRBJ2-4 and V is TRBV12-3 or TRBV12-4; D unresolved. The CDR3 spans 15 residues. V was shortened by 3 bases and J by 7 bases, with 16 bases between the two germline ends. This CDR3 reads CASSFDYAPGNIQYF. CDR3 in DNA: TGTGCCAGCAGTTTTGATTACGCCCCCGGGAACATTCAGTACTTC.

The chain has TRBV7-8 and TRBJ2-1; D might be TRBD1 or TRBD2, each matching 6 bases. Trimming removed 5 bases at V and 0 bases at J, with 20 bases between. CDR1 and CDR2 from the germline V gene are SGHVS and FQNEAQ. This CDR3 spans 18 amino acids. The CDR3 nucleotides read TGTGCCAGCAGCCCGGGGCCCCGGGGGCGAAGCTCCTACAATGAGCAGTTCTTC. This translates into CASSPGPRGRSSYNEQFF.

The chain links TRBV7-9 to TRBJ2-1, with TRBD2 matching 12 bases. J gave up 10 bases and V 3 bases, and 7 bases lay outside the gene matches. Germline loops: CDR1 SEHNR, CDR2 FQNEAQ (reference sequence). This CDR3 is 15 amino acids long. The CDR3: CASSFRLAGVGEQFF. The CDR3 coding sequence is TGTGCCAGCAGCTTCCGACTAGCGGGAGTGGGAGAGCAGTTCTTC.

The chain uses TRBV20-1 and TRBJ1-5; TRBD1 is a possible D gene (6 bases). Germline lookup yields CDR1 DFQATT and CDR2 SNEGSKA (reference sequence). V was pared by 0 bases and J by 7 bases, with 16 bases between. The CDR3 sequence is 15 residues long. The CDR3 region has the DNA TGCAGTGCTAGAGAGCAGGGGTTCGGGTCCCAGCCCCAGCATTTT. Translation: CSAREQGFGSQPQHF.

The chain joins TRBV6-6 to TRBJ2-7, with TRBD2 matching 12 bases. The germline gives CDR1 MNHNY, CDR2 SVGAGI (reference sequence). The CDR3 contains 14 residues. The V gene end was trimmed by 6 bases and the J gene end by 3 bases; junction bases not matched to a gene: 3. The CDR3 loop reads CASSRLAGVYEQYF. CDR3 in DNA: TGTGCCAGCAGCCGACTAGCGGGAGTCTACGAGCAGTACTTC.

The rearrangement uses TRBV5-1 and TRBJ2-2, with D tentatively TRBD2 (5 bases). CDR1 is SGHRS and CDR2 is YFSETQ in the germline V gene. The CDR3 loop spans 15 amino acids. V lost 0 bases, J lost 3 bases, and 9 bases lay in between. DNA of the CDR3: TGCGCCAGCAGCTTGGGAGGGTTTGACACCGGGGAGCTGTTTTTT. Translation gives CASSLGGFDTGELFF.

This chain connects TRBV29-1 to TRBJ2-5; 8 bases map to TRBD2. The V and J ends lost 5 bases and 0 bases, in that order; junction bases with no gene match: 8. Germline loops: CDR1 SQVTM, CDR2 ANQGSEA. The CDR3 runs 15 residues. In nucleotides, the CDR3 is TGCAGCGTTCCAACTAGCGGATTTTACCAAGAGACCCAGTACTTC. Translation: CSVPTSGFYQETQYF.

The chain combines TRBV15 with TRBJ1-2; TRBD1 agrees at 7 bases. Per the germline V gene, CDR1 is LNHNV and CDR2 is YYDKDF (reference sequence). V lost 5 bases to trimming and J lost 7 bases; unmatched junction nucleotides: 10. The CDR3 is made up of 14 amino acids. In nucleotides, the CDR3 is TGTGCCACCAGCTGGATTGAGGGGGCGATTGGCTACACCTTC. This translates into CATSWIEGAIGYTF.

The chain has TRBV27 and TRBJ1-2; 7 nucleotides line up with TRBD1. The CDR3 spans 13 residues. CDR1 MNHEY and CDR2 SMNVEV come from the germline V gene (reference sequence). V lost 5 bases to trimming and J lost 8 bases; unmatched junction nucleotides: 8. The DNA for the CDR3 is TGTGCCAGCAGTATGACAGGGCTAGGCGGCTACACCTTC. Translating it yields CASSMTGLGGYTF.

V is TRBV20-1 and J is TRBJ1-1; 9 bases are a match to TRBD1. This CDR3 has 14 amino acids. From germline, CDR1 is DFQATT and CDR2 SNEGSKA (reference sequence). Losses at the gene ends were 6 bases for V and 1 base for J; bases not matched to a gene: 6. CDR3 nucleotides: TGCAGTGCCACCGGGACAGGGACGAACACTGAAGCTTTCTTT. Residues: CSATGTGTNTEAFF.

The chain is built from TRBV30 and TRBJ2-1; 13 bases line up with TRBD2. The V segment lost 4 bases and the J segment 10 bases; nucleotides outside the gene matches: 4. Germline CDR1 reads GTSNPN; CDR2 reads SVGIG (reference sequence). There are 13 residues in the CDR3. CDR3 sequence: CAWKLAGGQEQFF. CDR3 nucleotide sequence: TGTGCCTGGAAACTAGCGGGAGGGCAGGAGCAGTTCTTC.

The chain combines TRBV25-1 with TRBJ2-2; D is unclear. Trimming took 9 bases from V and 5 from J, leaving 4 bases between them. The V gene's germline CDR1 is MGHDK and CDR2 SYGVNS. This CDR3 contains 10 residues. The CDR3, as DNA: TGTGCCAGTGGTACCGGGGAGCTGTTTTTT. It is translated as CASGTGELFF.

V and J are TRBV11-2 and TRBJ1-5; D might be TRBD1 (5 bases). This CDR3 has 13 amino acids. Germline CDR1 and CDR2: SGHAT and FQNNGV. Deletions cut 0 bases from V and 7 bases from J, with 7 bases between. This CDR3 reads CASSLDREQPQHF. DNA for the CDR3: TGTGCCAGCAGCTTAGACAGGGAACAGCCCCAGCATTTT.

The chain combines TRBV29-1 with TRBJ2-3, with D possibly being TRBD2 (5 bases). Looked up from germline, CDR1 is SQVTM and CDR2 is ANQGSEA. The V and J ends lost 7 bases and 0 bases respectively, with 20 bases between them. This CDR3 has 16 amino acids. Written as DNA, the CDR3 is TGCAGCGCGGCGGGCGGGCCCATCGGTAGCACAGATACGCAGTATTTT. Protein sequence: CSAAGGPIGSTDTQYF.

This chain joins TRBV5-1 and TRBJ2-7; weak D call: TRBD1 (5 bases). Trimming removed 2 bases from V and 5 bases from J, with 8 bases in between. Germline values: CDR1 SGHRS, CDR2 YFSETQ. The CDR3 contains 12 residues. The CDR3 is CASSLQDHEQYF. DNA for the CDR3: TGCGCCAGCAGCTTACAGGACCACGAGCAGTACTTC.

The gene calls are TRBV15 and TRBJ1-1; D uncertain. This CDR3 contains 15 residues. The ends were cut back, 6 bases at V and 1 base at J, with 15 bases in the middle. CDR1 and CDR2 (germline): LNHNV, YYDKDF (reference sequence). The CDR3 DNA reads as TGTGCCACCAGGCCATACCAACAGAGGAACACTGAAGCTTTCTTT. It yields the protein CATRPYQQRNTEAFF.

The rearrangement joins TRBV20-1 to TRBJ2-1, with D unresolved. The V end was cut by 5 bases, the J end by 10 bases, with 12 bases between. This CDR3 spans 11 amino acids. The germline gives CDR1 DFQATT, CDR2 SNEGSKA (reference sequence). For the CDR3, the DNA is TGCAGTGCTTCGGTATCGGCCGAGCAGTTCTTC. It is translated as CSASVSAEQFF.

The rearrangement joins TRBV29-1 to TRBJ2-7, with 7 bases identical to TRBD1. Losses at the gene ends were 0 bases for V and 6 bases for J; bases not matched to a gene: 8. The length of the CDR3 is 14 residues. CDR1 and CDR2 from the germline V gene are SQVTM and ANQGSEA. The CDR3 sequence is CSVEDMRGLGEQYF. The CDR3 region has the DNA TGCAGCGTTGAAGATATGAGGGGGCTTGGCGAGCAGTACTTC.

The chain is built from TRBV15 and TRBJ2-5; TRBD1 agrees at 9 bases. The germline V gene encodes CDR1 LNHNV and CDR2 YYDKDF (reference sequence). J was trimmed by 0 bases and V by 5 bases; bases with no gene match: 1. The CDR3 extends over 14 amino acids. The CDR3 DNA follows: TGTGCCACCAGCGGACAGGGGAACCAAGAGACCCAGTACTTC. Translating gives CATSGQGNQETQYF.

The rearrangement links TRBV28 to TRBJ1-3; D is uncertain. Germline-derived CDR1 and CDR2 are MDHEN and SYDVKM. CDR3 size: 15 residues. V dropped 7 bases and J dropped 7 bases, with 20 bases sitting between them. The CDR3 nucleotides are TGTGCCAGCATTAAGCCGAGTTTAGGGTCGAACACCATATATTTT. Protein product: CASIKPSLGSNTIYF.